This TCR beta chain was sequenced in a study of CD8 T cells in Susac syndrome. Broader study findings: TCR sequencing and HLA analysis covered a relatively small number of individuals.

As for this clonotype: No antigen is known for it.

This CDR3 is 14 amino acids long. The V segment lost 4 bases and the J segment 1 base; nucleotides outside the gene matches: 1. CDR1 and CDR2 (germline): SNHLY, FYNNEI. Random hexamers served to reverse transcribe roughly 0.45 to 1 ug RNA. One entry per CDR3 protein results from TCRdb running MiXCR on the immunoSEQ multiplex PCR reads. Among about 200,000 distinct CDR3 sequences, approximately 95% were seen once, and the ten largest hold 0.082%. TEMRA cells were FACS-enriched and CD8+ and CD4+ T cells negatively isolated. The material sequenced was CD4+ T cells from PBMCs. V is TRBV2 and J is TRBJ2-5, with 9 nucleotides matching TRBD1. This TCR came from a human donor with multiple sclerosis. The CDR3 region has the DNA TGTGCCAGCAGTGGGGACAGGGCCCAAGAGACCCAGTACTTC. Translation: CASSGDRAQETQYF.